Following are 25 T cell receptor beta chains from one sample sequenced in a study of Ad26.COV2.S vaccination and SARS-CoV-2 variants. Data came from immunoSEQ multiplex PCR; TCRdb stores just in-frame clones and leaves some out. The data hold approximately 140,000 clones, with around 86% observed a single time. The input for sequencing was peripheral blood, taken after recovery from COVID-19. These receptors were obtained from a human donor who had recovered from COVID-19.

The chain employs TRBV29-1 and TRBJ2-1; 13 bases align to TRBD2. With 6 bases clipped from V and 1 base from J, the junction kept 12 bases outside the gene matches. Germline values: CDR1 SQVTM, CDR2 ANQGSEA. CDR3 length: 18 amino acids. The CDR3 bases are TGCAGCGTGGCCGGGACTAGCGGGGCCGAGTCGTCCTACAATGAGCAGTTCTTC. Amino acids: CSVAGTSGAESSYNEQFF.

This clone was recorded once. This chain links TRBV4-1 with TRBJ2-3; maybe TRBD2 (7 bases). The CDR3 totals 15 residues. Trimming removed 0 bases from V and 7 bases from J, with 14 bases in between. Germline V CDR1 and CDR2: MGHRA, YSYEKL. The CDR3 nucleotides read TGCGCCAGCAGCCAAGAATCCGGGGGGCCTTATACGCAGTATTTT. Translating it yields CASSQESGGPYTQYF.

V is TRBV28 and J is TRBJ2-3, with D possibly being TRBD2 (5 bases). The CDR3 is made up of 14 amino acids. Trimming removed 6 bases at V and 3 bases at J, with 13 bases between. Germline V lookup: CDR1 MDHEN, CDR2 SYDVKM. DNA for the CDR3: TGTGCCAGCAGCCTTACTAGTCTGACAGATACGCAGTATTTT. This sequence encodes CASSLTSLTDTQYF. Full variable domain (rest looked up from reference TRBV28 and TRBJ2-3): DVKVTQSSRYLVKRTGEKVFLECVQDMDHENMFWYRQDPGLGLRLIYFSYDVKMKEKGDIPEGYSVSREKKERFSLILESASTNQTSMYLCASSLTSLTDTQYFGPGTRLTVL.

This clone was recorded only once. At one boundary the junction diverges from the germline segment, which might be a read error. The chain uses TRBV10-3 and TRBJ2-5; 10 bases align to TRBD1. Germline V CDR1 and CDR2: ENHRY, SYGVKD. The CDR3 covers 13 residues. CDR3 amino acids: CAISGGTGEIQYF. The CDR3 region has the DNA TGTGCCATCAGTGGTGGGACAGGGGAGATCCAGTACTTC.

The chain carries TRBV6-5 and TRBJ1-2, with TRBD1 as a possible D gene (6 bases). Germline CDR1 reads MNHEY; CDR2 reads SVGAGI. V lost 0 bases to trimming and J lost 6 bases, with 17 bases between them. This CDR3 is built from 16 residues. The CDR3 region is CASSYSIGWGADGYTF. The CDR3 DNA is TGTGCCAGCAGTTACTCGATAGGATGGGGGGCGGATGGCTACACCTTC.

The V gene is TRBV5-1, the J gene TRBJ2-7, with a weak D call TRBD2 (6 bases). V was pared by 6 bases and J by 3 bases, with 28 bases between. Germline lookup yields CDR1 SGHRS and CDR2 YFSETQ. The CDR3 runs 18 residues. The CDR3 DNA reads TGCGCCAGCACCAAAGAGTCCGGGACTCGGGGACGGTACTACGAGCAGTACTTC. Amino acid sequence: CASTKESGTRGRYYEQYF.

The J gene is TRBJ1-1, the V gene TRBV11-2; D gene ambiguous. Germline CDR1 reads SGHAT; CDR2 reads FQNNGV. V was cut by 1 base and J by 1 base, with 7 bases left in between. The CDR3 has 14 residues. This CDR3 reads CASSLATPNTEAFF. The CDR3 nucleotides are TGTGCCAGCAGCTTAGCGACACCGAACACTGAAGCTTTCTTT.

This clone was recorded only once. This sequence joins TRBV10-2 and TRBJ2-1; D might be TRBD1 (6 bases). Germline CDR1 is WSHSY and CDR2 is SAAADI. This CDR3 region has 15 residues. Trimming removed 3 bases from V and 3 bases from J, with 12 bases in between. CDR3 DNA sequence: TGCGCCAGCAGTGAATCAGGGGATAACTACAATGAGCAGTTCTTC. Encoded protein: CASSESGDNYNEQFF.

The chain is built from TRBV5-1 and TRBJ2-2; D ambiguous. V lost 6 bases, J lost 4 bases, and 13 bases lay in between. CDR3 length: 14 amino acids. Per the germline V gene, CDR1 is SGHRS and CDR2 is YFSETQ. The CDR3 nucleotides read TGCGCCAGCATACCAGGATGGGGCACCGGGGAGCTGTTTTTT. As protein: CASIPGWGTGELFF.

CDR3 sequence (DNA): TGTGCCAGCAGTATCCTACTGAGGGGAGAGACCCAGTACTTC. Amino acid sequence: CASSILLRGETQYF. The rearrangement joins TRBV2 to TRBJ2-5, with D possibly being TRBD1 or TRBD2 (5 bases each). The V and J ends lost 5 bases and 4 bases respectively, with 14 bases between them. The CDR3 is 14 amino acids. CDR1 is SNHLY, CDR2 FYNNEI, per germline.

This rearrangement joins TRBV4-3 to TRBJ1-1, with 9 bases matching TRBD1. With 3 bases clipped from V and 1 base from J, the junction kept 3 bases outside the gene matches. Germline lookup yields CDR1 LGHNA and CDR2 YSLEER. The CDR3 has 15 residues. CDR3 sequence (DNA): TGCGCCAGCAGCCACTGGGACAGGGCGAACACTGAAGCTTTCTTT. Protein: CASSHWDRANTEAFF.

The CDR3 region is CASTQRGGKIYEQFF. CDR3 in DNA: TGTGCCAGCACCCAGCGGGGGGGCAAAATTTATGAGCAGTTCTTC. The chain links TRBV6-5 to TRBJ2-1; 10 bases fit TRBD2. Looked up from germline, CDR1 is MNHEY and CDR2 is SVGAGI. V gave up 7 bases and J gave up 8 bases; unmatched junction bases: 11. CDR3 length: 15 amino acids.

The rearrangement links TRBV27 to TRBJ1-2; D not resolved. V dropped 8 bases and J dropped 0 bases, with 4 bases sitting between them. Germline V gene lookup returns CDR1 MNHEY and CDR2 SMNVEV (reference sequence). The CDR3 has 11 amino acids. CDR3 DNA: TGTGCCAGCGGGTCTAACTATGGCTACACCTTC. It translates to CASGSNYGYTF.

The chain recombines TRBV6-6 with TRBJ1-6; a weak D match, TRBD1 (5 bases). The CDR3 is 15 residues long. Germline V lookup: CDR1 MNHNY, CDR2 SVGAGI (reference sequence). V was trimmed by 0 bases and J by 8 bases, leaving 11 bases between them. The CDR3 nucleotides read TGTGCCAGCAGTTACTCCGAGCGGGGGTATTCACCCCTCCACTTT. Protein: CASSYSERGYSPLHF.

The CDR3, as DNA: TGTGCCAGCCATGGTTTAGGACCGGATAATTCACCCCTCCACTTT. Translated: CASHGLGPDNSPLHF. The chain combines TRBV28 with TRBJ1-6; D uncertain. Germline CDR1 and CDR2: MDHEN and SYDVKM. The V end lost 8 bases, the J end lost 5 bases, and 16 bases lay between the germline ends. The CDR3 is 15 amino acids.

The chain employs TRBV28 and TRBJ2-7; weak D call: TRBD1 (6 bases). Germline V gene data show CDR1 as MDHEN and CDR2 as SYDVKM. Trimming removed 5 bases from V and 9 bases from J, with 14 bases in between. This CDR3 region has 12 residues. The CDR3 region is CASSQGSRGQYF. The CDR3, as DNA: TGTGCCAGCAGTCAGGGGAGCCGCGGGCAGTACTTC.

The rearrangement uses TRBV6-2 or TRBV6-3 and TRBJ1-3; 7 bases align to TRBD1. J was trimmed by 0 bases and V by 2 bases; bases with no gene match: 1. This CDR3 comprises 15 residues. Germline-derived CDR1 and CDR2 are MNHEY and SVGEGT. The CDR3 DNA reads TGTGCCAGCAGTTACGGGGACAGCTCTGGAAACACCATATATTTT. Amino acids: CASSYGDSSGNTIYF.

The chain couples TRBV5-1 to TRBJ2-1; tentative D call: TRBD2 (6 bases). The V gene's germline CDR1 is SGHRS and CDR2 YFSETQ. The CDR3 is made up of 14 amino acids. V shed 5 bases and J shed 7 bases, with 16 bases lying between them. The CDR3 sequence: CASRFFGAGNEQFF. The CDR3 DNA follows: TGCGCCAGCAGGTTTTTCGGGGCGGGAAATGAGCAGTTCTTC.

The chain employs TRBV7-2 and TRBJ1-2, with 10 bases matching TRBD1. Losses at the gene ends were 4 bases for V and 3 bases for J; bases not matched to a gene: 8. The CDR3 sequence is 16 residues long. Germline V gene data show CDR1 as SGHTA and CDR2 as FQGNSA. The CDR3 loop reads CASSSWTGGPYYGYTF. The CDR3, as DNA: TGTGCCAGCAGCTCGTGGACAGGGGGTCCCTACTATGGCTACACCTTC.

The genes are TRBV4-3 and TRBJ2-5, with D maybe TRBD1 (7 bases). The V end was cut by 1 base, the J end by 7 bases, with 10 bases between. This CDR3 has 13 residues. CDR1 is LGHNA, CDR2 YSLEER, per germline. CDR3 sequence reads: CASSQGQGGTQYF. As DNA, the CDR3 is TGCGCCAGCAGCCAAGGACAGGGAGGGACCCAGTACTTC.

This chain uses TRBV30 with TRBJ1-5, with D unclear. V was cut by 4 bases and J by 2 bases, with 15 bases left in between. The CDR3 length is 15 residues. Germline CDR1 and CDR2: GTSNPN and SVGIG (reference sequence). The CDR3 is CAWNEVGQGNQPQHF. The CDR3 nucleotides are TGTGCCTGGAATGAGGTAGGGCAGGGCAATCAGCCCCAGCATTTT.

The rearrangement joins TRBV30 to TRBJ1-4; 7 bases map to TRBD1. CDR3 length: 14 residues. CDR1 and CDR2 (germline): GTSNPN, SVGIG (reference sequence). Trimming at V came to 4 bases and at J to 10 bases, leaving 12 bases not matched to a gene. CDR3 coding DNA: TGTGCCTGGAAGATTAGGGGGCGATGGGGAAAACTGTTTTTT. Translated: CAWKIRGRWGKLFF.

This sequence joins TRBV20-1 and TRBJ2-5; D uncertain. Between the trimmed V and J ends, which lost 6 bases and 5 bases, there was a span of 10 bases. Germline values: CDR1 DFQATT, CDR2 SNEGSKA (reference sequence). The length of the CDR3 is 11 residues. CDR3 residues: CSAVTGETQYF. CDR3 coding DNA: TGCAGTGCGGTCACCGGGGAGACCCAGTACTTC.

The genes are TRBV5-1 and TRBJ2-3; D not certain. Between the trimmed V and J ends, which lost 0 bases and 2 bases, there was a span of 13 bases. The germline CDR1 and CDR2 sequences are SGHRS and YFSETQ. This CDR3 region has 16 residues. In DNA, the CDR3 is TGCGCCAGCAGCTTGGCTCGTCCGAGTACCACAGATACGCAGTATTTT. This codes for CASSLARPSTTDTQYF.

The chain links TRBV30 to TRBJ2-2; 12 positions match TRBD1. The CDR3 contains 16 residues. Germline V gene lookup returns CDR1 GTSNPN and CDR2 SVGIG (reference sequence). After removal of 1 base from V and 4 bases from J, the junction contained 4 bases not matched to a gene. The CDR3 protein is CAWSGGDRGRTGELFF. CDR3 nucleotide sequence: TGTGCCTGGAGTGGTGGGGACAGGGGGCGCACCGGGGAGCTGTTTTTT.